The 10 T cell receptor beta chains given below trace back to one sample, sequenced in a study of response to subunit inactivated influenza vaccine. TCRdb reprocessed the RT-PCR reads via MiXCR and lists one record per CDR3 protein. The data show 450,000 to 600,000 distinct CDR3 sequences, with around 7.9% seen just once and roughly 13% held by the top ten. Sequenced here: PBMCs from blood, sampled around 25 months after vaccination. The receptor set was obtained from a man aged 45 to 75 who received an inactivated influenza vaccine.

This clonotype has at least ten counts. V is TRBV20-1 and J is TRBJ1-6, with D possibly being TRBD1 (5 bases). CDR1 DFQATT and CDR2 SNEGSKA come from the germline V gene (reference sequence). V dropped 2 bases and J dropped 5 bases, with 10 bases sitting between them. CDR3 length: 14 residues. The CDR3 is CSARSDRNNSPLHF. DNA for the CDR3: TGCAGTGCTAGAAGTGACAGAAATAATTCACCCCTCCACTTT.

This clonotype was observed a handful of times. The gene calls are TRBV28 and TRBJ1-1; TRBD1 matches 9 bases. The CDR3 runs to 16 residues. The germline gives CDR1 MDHEN, CDR2 SYDVKM. V was clipped by 2 bases and J by 0 bases; unmatched bases: 4. The CDR3 loop is CASSLAGTGMNTEAFF. CDR3 DNA sequence: TGTGCCAGCAGTTTAGCTGGGACAGGGATGAACACTGAAGCTTTCTTT. The full variable domain, with the rest looked up from reference TRBV28 and TRBJ1-1, is DVKVTQSSRYLVKRTGEKVFLECVQDMDHENMFWYRQDPGLGLRLIYFSYDVKMKEKGDIPEGYSVSREKKERFSLILESASTNQTSMYLCASSLAGTGMNTEAFFGQGTRLTVV.

The J gene is TRBJ1-1, the V gene TRBV6-2 or TRBV6-3; maybe TRBD1 (6 bases). This CDR3 comprises 14 residues. Germline values: CDR1 MNHEY, CDR2 SVGEGT. The germline V and J ends were trimmed by 5 bases and 3 bases, with 13 bases remaining between them. CDR3 loop: CASSKDTGYTEAFF. The CDR3 nucleotides read TGTGCCAGCAGTAAAGATACAGGGTACACTGAAGCTTTCTTT.

V is TRBV7-6 and J is TRBJ2-1, with D hard to call. V gave up 4 bases and J gave up 10 bases, with 11 bases separating them. This CDR3 comprises 12 residues. Per the germline V gene, CDR1 is SGHVS and CDR2 is FNYEAQ. The CDR3 region has the DNA TGTGCCAGCAGCTCAGTTGCGTGGGAGCAGTTCTTC. It is translated as CASSSVAWEQFF.

J is TRBJ2-2 and V is TRBV12-3 or TRBV12-4, with 14 nucleotides matching TRBD2. V lost 5 bases and J lost 5; bases outside the gene matches: 1. The CDR3 contains 15 residues. The CDR3 region has the DNA TGTGCCAGCAGTGGGACTAGCGGGAGTACCGGGGAGCTGTTTTTT. It codes for CASSGTSGSTGELFF.

Here the CDR3 DNA reads TGTGCCAGCAGTTTTCAAGCCGGGGCGGGTGAAAAACTGTTTTTT. This translates into CASSFQAGAGEKLFF. V and J are TRBV12-3 or TRBV12-4 and TRBJ1-4; D may be TRBD1 (5 bases). Trimming pared 3 bases from V and 7 bases from J, leaving 15 bases between. The CDR3 spans 15 residues.

This chain uses TRBV4-3 with TRBJ2-1, with 9 bases aligning to TRBD2. The germline V gene has CDR1 LGHNA and CDR2 YSLEER. V lost 5 bases to trimming and J lost 6 bases; unmatched junction nucleotides: 11. The CDR3 has 16 amino acids. This CDR3 reads CASSSQTSGRANEQFF. Here the CDR3 DNA reads TGCGCCAGCAGCTCTCAGACTAGCGGTCGGGCCAATGAGCAGTTCTTC.

This clonotype has ten or more counts. This chain uses TRBV28 with TRBJ1-1; D remains ambiguous. Trimming removed 6 bases from V and 6 bases from J, with 17 bases in between. Looked up from germline, CDR1 is MDHEN and CDR2 is SYDVKM. The CDR3 runs 14 residues. This CDR3 reads CASSIPPEGPEAFF. CDR3 sequence (DNA): TGTGCCAGCAGCATACCCCCAGAGGGTCCTGAAGCTTTCTTT.

The genes are TRBV3-1 and TRBJ1-1; D unclear. With 5 bases removed from V and 1 base from J, the gap between germline ends came to 14 bases. Germline CDR1 LGHDT, CDR2 YNNKEL (reference sequence). This CDR3 is 15 amino acids long. Here the CDR3 reads CASSYRGRTNTEAFF. The CDR3 nucleotides are TGTGCCAGCAGCTATCGAGGACGGACGAACACTGAAGCTTTCTTT.

A remark on this clonotype: This may arise from a read error, as a much more abundant clone is one base away. The gene calls are TRBV12-3 or TRBV12-4 and TRBJ2-3, with TRBD2 matching over 10 bases. CDR3 length equals 17 residues. V shed 3 bases, J shed 7 bases, and the junction held 13 bases outside the gene matches. The CDR3 reads CASSFRWGLALAHTQYF. The CDR3 bases are TGTGCCAGCAGTTTTCGCTGGGGACTAGCGCTCGCACATACGCAGTATTTT.